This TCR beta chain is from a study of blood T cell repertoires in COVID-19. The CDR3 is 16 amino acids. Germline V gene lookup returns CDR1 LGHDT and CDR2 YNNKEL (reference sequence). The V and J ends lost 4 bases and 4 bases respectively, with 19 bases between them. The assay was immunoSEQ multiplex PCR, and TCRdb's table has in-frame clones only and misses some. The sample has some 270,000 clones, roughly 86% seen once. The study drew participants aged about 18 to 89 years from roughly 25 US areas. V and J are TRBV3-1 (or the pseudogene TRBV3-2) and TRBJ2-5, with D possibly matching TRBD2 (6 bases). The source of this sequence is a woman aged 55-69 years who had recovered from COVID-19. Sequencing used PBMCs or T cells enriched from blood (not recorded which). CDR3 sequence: CASSRGVRRVRETQYF. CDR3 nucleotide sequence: TGTGCCAGCAGCCGAGGGGTGAGGAGGGTTCGAGAGACCCAGTACTTC.